This T cell receptor beta chain is drawn from a study of T cell responses to AZD1222 COVID-19 vaccine. General observations from the study: Among AZD1222 vaccinees, only 5 or 6 were seropositive at baseline. Two AZD1222 doses significantly raised spike-specific TCR breadth and depth over controls. Close to half of spike-specific TCRs reportedly recognize unmutated variant regions. Researchers report vaccine-associated CD4 TCRs spanning spike, with dominance at 160-218 and 743-854.

The repertoire was sequenced with immunoSEQ multiplex PCR; TCRdb's copy has only in-frame clones and lacks some. The data show 130,000 to 150,000 clones, roughly 80% seen once. On this clone itself: Its antigen is still unknown.

CDR1 is MNHEY and CDR2 is SVGAGI in the germline V gene. This CDR3 has 14 amino acids. The junction had 8 bases not matched to a gene; V was cut back by 5 bases and J by 5 bases. This sequence joins TRBV6-5 and TRBJ1-1; 7 nucleotides match TRBD1. The TCR was taken from an adult in good health. This specimen consisted of peripheral blood, obtained on day 0 of MenACWY control vaccination. CDR3 nucleotide sequence: TGTGCCAGCAGTACTCAGGGGGGAGAGACTGAAGCTTTCTTT. Its protein is CASSTQGGETEAFF.